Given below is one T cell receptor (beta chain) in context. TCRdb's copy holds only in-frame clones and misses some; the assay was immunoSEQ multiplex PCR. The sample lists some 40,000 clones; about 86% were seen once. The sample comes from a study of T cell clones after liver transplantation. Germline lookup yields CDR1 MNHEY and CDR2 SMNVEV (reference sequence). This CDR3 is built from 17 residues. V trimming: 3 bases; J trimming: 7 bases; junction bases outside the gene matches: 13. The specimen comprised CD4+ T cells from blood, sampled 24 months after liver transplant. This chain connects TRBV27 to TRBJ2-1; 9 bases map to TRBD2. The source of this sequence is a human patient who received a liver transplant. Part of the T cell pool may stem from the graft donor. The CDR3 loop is CASSLRAVAGGRNEQFF. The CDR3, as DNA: TGTGCCAGCAGTTTGAGGGCTGTGGCGGGGGGGAGGAATGAGCAGTTCTTC.